This T cell receptor (beta chain) came from a study of blood T cell repertoires in COVID-19. Study-wide context: There were acute and convalescent COVID-19 samples, and they came from the United States, Italy and Spain. Sources were T cells, B-cell-depleted T cells, or PBMCs; the material itself was cDNA or gDNA.

Trimming stripped 11 bases from V and 4 bases from J, with 9 bases between. In germline, CDR1 is MNHEY, CDR2 SVGAGI. The CDR3 is 10 residues long. Per the study methods: Amplification with reference gene primers provided the estimates of nucleated cell counts. Clones were read by immunoSEQ multiplex PCR, and TCRdb kept only the in-frame ones, dropping some. V, J and clone size are taken as reported in that table, and D and trimming were inferred from the DNA itself. The sample holds approximately 140,000 clones, more than 75% seen once. The sample consisted of peripheral blood. The chain carries TRBV6-5 and TRBJ2-7; D is ambiguous. The source of this sequence is an older man with acute or convalescent COVID-19. CDR3 bases: TGTGCCCGAGCACAGTACGAGCAGTACTTC. The encoded protein is CARAQYEQYF.